The entry that follows covers one TCR beta chain sequence. With 1 base removed from V and 4 bases from J, the gap between germline ends came to 10 bases. Germline-derived CDR1 and CDR2 are SGHDN and FVKESK. The CDR3 spans 14 residues. The data derive from a study of T cell changes during pregnancy in multiple sclerosis. TCRdb's table, derived via immunoSEQ multiplex PCR, lists solely in-frame clones and lacks some. The sample lists approximately 36,000 clones, around 93% occurring once. V usage is TRBV14 and J usage is TRBJ2-5; a weak D match, TRBD1 (5 bases). Sequences were derived from CD4+ T cells from peripheral blood mononuclear cells, sampled in the first trimester of pregnancy. The sequence came from a female donor with multiple sclerosis, enrolled in a pregnancy study. CDR3 nucleotide sequence: TGTGCCAGCAGCCAAGTTAGGGGTGGAGAGACCCAGTACTTC. Residues: CASSQVRGGETQYF.